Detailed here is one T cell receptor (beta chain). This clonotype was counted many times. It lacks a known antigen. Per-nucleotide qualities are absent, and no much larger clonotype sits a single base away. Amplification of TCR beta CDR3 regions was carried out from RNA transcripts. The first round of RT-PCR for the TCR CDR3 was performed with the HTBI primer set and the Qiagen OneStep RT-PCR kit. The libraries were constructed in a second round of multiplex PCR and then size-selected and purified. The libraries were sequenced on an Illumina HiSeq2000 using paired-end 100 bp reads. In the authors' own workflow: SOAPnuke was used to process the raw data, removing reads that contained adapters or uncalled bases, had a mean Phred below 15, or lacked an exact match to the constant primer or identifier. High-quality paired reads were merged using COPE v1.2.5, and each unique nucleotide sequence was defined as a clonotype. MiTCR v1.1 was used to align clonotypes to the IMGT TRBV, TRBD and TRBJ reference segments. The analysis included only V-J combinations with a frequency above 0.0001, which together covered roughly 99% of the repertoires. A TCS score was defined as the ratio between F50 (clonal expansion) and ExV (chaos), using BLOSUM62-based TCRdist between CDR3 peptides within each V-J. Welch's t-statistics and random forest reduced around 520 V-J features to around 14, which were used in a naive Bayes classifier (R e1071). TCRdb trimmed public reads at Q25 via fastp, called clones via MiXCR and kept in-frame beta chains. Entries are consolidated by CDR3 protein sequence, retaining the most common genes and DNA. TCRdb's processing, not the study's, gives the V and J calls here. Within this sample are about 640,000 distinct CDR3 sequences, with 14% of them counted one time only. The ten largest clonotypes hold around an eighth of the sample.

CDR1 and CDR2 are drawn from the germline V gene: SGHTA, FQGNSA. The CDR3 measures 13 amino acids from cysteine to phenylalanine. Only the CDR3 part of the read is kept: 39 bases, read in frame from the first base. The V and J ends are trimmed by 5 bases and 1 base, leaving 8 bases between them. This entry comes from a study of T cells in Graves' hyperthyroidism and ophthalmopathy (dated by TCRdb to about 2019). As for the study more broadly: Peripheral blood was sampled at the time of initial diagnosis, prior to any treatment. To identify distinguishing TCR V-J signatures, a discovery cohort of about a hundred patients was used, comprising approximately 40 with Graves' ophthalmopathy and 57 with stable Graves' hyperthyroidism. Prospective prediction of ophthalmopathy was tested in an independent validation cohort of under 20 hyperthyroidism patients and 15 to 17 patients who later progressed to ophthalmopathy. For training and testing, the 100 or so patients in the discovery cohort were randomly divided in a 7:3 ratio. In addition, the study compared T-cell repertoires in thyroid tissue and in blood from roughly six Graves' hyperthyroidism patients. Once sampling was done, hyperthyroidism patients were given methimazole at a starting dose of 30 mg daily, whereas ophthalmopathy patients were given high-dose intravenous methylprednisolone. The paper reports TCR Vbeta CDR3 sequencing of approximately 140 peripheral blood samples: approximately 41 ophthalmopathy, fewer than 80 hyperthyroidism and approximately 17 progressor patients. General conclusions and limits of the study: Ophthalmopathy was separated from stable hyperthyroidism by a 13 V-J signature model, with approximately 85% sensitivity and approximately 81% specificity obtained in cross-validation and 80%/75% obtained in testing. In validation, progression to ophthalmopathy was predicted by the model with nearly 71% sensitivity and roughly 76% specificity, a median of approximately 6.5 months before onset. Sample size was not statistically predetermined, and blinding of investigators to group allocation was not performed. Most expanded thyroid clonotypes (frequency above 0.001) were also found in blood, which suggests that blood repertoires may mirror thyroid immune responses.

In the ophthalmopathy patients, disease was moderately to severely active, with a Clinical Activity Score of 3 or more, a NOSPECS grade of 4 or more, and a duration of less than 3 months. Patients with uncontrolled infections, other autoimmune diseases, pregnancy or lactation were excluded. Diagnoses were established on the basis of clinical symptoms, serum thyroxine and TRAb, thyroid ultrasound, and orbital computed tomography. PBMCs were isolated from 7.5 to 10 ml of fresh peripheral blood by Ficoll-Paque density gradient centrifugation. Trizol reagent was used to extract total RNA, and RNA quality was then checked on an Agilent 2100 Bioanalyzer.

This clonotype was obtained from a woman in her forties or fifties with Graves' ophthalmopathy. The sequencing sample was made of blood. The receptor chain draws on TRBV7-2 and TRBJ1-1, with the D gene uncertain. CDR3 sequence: CASSKYKNTEAFF. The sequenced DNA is TGTGCCAGCAGCAAATATAAGAACACTGAAGCTTTCTTT. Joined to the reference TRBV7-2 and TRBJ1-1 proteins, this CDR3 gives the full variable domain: GAGVSQSPSNKVTEKGKDVELRCDPISGHTALYWYRQSLGQGLEFLIYFQGNSAPDKSGLPSDRFSAERTGGSVSTLTIQRTQQEDSAVYLCASSKYKNTEAFFGQGTRLTVV.